The T cell receptor (beta chain) described here comes from a study of shared clonotypes between healthy human individuals (TCRdb year 2020). Study-wide context: Three men and a couple of women, aged 18 to 49 years, made up the cohort. For each donor, three plates each were used for CD4 naive and CD4 memory, two plates were used for CD8 naive, and one plate was used for CD8 memory. To estimate repertoire size and how much clonotypes are shared between individuals, the study performed deep sequencing of blood TCR repertoires from a few healthy adults. Libraries were prepared and TCR repertoires were sequenced by different laboratories using diverse techniques, in order to increase sequencing depth and limit assay-specific biases. Between about 0.9 and 10 billion PBMCs per donor were obtained by leukapheresis. The full study reports these points: Sampling was restricted to blood, and TCR repertoires in tissues likely differ from the TCR repertoires found in blood. Naive subsets generally had larger estimated clonotype richness than memory subsets did. Incomplete sequencing was indicated by rarefaction of sorted-subset datasets, despite the large sequencing depth. Sharing across several donors was observed for about 5% of naive CD4, over 3% of naive CD8, over 2% of memory CD4, and over 0.3% of memory CD8 clonotypes. The small number of donors limited the genetic and exposure-history diversity represented. Compared with non-shared clonotypes, clonotypes shared by all four sorted-subset donors had higher generation probabilities. Pairwise subsampling indicated that sequencing depth was expected to affect the degree of clonotype sharing among donors.

Donors were healthy HIV-negative adults with no recently reported acute infections or vaccinations. All donors were Caucasian adults living in Nashville, Tennessee, USA. CD4+ T cells were enriched through magnetic negative selection, after which naive cells were positively selected on CD45RA and the remaining negative fraction served as the memory subset. Blood was obtained by leukapheresis, after which PBMCs were separated by Ficoll-Histopaque density gradient centrifugation and cryopreserved in liquid nitrogen vapor phase. Analytical flow cytometry was used to check the purity and quantity of every magnetically sorted T cell population. Genomic DNA was isolated from each sorted fraction and quantified by UV absorbance on a Nanodrop 2000c. Using the deep immunoSEQ assay, multiplex PCR amplified TCR CDR3 regions from genomic DNA. Extracted genomic DNA from each cell subset was spread evenly across all wells of several immunoSEQ 96-well plates, with each plate serving as a replicate. For sorted subsets, each replicate PCR was loaded with about 0.2 ug genomic DNA, equivalent to approximately 27,000 T cell genomes. Purified libraries were quantified with a Qubit 3.0 fluorometer, sized on a Bioanalyzer 2100, and re-quantified with the KAPA Library Quantification kit. A separate single-read 150-cycle Illumina NextSeq 550 flow cell was used to sequence each immunoSEQ 96-well plate. As for the original processing: Because the immunoSEQ output held only junctional sequences and lacked quality scores, the filtering could not match the filtering applied to full-length reads. To assign V/J genes and CDR3, sequences were annotated against IMGT germline references using PyIR, a Python wrapper for IgBLAST v1.9. Reads were filtered out if the reads had weak V/J assignments (E-value above 1e-6), no CDR3, stop codons, out-of-frame junctions, or ambiguous translated residues. V3J clonotypes were defined as sequences sharing an identical inferred V gene, J gene, and CDR3 amino acid sequence. Percentage overlap between repertoires was computed as shared unique clonotypes divided by the size of the smaller repertoire. Three approaches were used to assess repertoire richness: RTK rarefaction, the Chao1 estimator, and Recon v2.1 estimates of unobserved clonotypes. For all TCRbeta clonotypes obtained by the gDNA method from four donors, generation probabilities were computed with OLGA. In TCRdb, the immuneACCESS table is reduced to in-frame sequences with V and J assigned. These tables do not hold every clone; where another copy was compared, an unresolved V gene accounts for under half, and the others remain unexplained. Clonal size and the V and J genes are those of that table, whereas D and trimming came from the DNA. The sample table contains roughly 2 million clones; only one count was recorded for approximately 95% of them. The ten largest make up more than 0.1% of the sample.

Notes on this clone: Its antigen is currently not known. No per-base quality is available; no much larger clone lies one base away.

The receptor comes from a man younger than 35 in good health. The sample comprised naive CD4+ T cells sorted from blood. Taken with the paper, the label for cell subset or site translates to: CD45RA+ positively selected.

The DNA is TGCGCCAGCAGCTTGGCCAACCCCATAGATACGCAGTATTTT. Translation gives CASSLANPIDTQYF. The sequence is built from TRBV5-1 and TRBJ2-3; there is no confident call for the D gene. CDR1 SGHRS and CDR2 YFSETQ were looked up in the germline V gene. V lost 0 bases and J lost 5 bases; the stretch between them is 10 bases long. Its CDR3 holds 14 amino acids, cysteine through phenylalanine. The entry retains the CDR3 DNA only, 42 bases that are in frame from base 1.